This paragraph reports one T cell receptor (beta chain). It lacks a known antigen. Base qualities are not recorded, but no much larger clone differs from it by a single base. The record originates from a study of OX40 agonist ivuxolimab in advanced cancers. Some background on the complete study: The costimulatory receptor OX40 (CD134) was targeted by ivuxolimab, a fully human IgG2 agonistic monoclonal antibody. Prior anti-PD-1, anti-PD-L1 or anti-CTLA-4 therapy was permitted, and approximately 42% of dose-escalation patients had received checkpoint inhibitors. Intravenous ivuxolimab was administered to patients every 2 weeks at six dose levels: 0.01, 0.1, 0.3, 1.5, 3 and 10 mg/kg. The paper describes the monotherapy dose-escalation part (N of about 55 patients) of the phase I trial of ivuxolimab. Partial responses occurred in three dose-escalation patients: two with cutaneous melanoma and one with hepatocellular carcinoma. The purpose of peripheral TCRbeta sequencing was to test whether ivuxolimab changed TCR sequence diversity and led to clonal T-cell expansion. The dose-escalation cohort was approximately 83% male with a mean age of about 58 years, ranging from roughly 23 to 79. Of the roughly 51 dose-escalation patients, hepatocellular carcinoma was present in about 20, melanoma in roughly 15, renal cell carcinoma in 9 and head and neck cancer in 9. The study at large found these results: In the 0.1-3.0 mg/kg groups, partial responders had among the lowest normalized peripheral clonal expansion, particularly in CD8+ T cells. After ivuxolimab, CD8+ T cells had more expanded clones than CD4+ T cells on average. Low levels of normalized T-cell clonal expansion were also seen in some nonresponding patients. At doses from 0.1 to 3.0 mg/kg, clonal expansion was seen in both CD4+ and CD8+ blood T cells between baseline and week 6. The antigen specificity of the clonally expanded peripheral T cells was not determined.

The germline V gene encodes CDR1 SGHTA and CDR2 FQGNSA. From the cysteine up to the phenylalanine, the CDR3 has a length of 17 residues. The kept DNA is CDR3 alone, 51 bases in frame from the first base. Trimming takes 2 bases off V and 2 bases off J; junction bases not matched to a gene: 9. To sequence the TCRbeta CDR3 region, genomic DNA was isolated from the sorted cells. TCRbeta CDR3 regions were sequenced using the immunoSEQ Assay. The clones in this table, taken by TCRdb from immuneACCESS, are in-frame only. Not every clone is retained; where verified, under half of the shortfall comes from an unresolved V gene, and the cause of the rest is unknown. The sample table holds approximately 70,000 clones, of which more than 70% were seen once. The ten largest clones take up 6.5% to 7.5% of the sample. The trial excluded patients who had a history of autoimmune disease or were on systemic immunosuppression. Peripheral blood for TCR sequencing was drawn from every dose cohort at baseline, at cycle 4 day 1 and at cycle 7 day 1. The samples were drawn from a first-in-human, open-label, multicenter phase I dose-escalation trial of ivuxolimab. Adults with locally advanced or metastatic head and neck squamous cell, hepatocellular, melanoma or renal cell carcinoma were enrolled in the trial. CD4+ and CD8+ T cells were sorted separately from peripheral blood before TCR sequencing.

This clonotype originated in an adult with an advanced solid tumor such as melanoma, head and neck, liver or kidney cancer. The V and J segments used are TRBV7-2 and TRBJ2-7; TRBD1 lines up with 10 middle nucleotides. This specimen was CD4+ or CD8+ T cells sorted from blood, taken in a trial of the OX40 agonist ivuxolimab. In nucleotide form, the sequence is TGTGCCAGCAGCTTATACTTCTCCGGACAGGGGGCCTACGAGCAGTACTTC. This encodes CASSLYFSGQGAYEQYF.